What follows is one T cell receptor beta chain and its context. Going by frequency alone, this clonotype is medium-sized (0.01 to 0.1%); a count is unavailable. Its antigen target is currently unknown. These data are taken from a study of CXCR3-negative and CXCR3-positive naive CD8 T cells (dated by TCRdb to between 2019 and 2020). General notes on the study: Approximately 130 million TRB reads were obtained in total, roughly 1.5 +/- 0.3 million reads per library. Data from about 12 donors, pooled across two independent experiments, went into the diversity and physicochemical repertoire analyses. Naive subsets from about five donors and memory cells from 3 donors were included in the TRBV-TRBJ cluster analysis.

Study-wide conclusions, independent of this receptor: Because surface CD5, which is linked to self-reactivity in mice, was comparable between the naive subsets, TCR interaction strength was also inferred from TRB CDR3 physicochemical properties. Within the same donor, TRBV-TRBJ usage looked similar between naive CXCR3-negative and CXCR3-positive cells, but memory cells had distinct patterns. TRB CDR3s from CXCR3-positive naive cells showed higher hydrophobicity (lower Kidera factor 4), lower energy, and higher strength and volume indices than CXCR3-negative naive cells. CXCR3 expression partially decreased after cryopreservation, so most assays used freshly isolated PBMCs. Both naive subsets had comparably high repertoire diversity, while memory CD8+ T cells had much lower repertoire diversity.

The CDR3 sequence holds 12 residues, the cysteine and phenylalanine included. DNA was not recorded. Sequencer: NextSeq 550. The Human TCR Profiling Kit (MiLaboratory) was used to prepare UMI-labeled 5' RACE TRB cDNA libraries. The full amount of extracted RNA was used for cDNA synthesis, and the full amount of resulting cDNA was used for PCR amplification. Libraries were prepared in parallel with an identical number of PCR cycles. As for the authors' bioinformatics: With a requirement of at least two reads per UMI, MIGEC and MiXCR extracted about 50,000 +/- 10,000 unique UMI-labeled TRB cDNA molecules per library. On average, approximately 40,000 +/- 10,000 functional in-frame TRB CDR3 nucleotide clonotypes lacking stop codons were found per library. Diversity metrics, including normalized Shannon-Wiener and Chao1, were computed in VDJtools after downsampling to 5000 UMI-labeled TRB molecules per sample. For the central five CDR3 residues, VDJtools calculated physicochemical properties weighted by clonotype size, namely interaction energy, strength, volume and Kidera factor 4. Each entry corresponds to one CDR3 protein sequence from reads that TCRdb reprocessed, and DNA is not given. V and J calls and clone size were set by TCRdb, not the authors. Per the sample table, the count is 46,000 or so distinct CDR3 sequences. Over 2% of the sample belongs to the ten largest clones.

For every CD8+ T cell subset, 250,000 to 300,000 cells were flow-sorted straight into RLT lysis buffer, and each subset was sorted in triplicate. To keep memory contaminants out, a stringent definition of naive CD8+ T cells was applied: CD45RO-CCR7+CD27+CD95-. Using standard density gradient centrifugation, peripheral blood mononuclear cells were isolated from buffy coats. Naive CXCR3-negative and CXCR3-positive CD8+ T cells were flow-sorted using a FACSAria III. An RNeasy Mini Kit was used to extract total RNA from the sorted cells. The rearrangement joined TRBV12-2 to TRBJ1-1. TRBV12-2 is given as a pseudogene. The TCR comes from a human donor in good health. Some clones in this sample may be carry-over from other donors' samples. What was sequenced was naive CXCR3- CD8+ T cells from blood. Reading the label with the study, this specimen's cell subset or site is: CD45RO-CCR7+CD27+CD95- naive CD8+ T cells lacking CXCR3 (TNR3-). The CDR3 protein is CASRLPGREAFF.